This T cell receptor (beta chain) was documented in a study of regulatory T cells in long-lasting Graves disease. On the study more broadly: Under 3 months of antithyroid drugs had been taken by newly diagnosed Graves' patients.

This sample's time point: newly diagnosed GD, antithyroid drugs for less than 3 months. Following extraction of RNA from PBMCs, that RNA was used to make the TCR library. It was American Thyroid Association guidelines that determined Graves' disease diagnosis. Only a few counts were recorded for this clonotype. What it recognizes is unknown. With a far larger clone one base away, a read error is the likely cause. V shed 6 bases and J 10 bases; nucleotides not matched to a gene: 9. The CDR3 covers 14 residues. General study results and limits: Accuracy may have suffered from the small sample size.

Combining iRepertoire HTBI primers with Arm-PCR of CDR3 regions, the authors built TCR beta libraries. Per the original data handling: Identified segments across samples numbered roughly 62 TRBV and about 15 TRBJ. TCRdb reanalysed the multiplex PCR reads using MiXCR and keeps one entry per CDR3 protein. The authors' filters were not applied to this entry. The table has approximately 230,000 distinct CDR3 sequences, about 16% seen once; the top ten hold over 20%. This clonotype was obtained from a female donor with Graves disease. Sample: peripheral blood mononuclear cells (PBMCs), taken at new diagnosis, from a patient treated with antithyroid drugs. The V call is TRBV12-3 or TRBV12-4, the J call TRBJ2-1, with TRBD1 matching over 10 bases. The CDR3 loop is CASSTGTGVHEQFF. DNA for the CDR3: TGTGCCAGCAGCACCGGGACAGGGGTCCACGAGCAGTTCTTC.